This T cell receptor beta chain was sequenced in a study of blood T cell repertoires in COVID-19. Background on the study: Sources were T cells, B-cell-depleted T cells, or PBMCs; the material itself was cDNA or gDNA.

Note on this clone: Different DNA sequences within this sample yield the same CDR3.

CDR1 ENHRY and CDR2 SYGVKD come from the germline V gene. V lost 4 bases to trimming and J lost 8 bases; unmatched junction nucleotides: 5. CDR3 length: 14 residues. TCRdb keeps only in-frame clones here, not all; method: immunoSEQ multiplex PCR. The sample holds roughly 250,000 clones; approximately 85% are singletons and the top ten take less than 2.5%. Cohort assignment relied on participant-reported clinical history. In Cohort 3, a recovered donor had either two negative PCRs, clearance, or symptom resolution. The source of this sequence is a woman aged 50 to 65 who had recovered from COVID-19. The chain links TRBV10-3 to TRBJ2-1; 10 nucleotides match TRBD2. Material: PBMCs or T cells enriched from blood (not recorded which). CDR3 sequence: CAISGASGSDEQFF. CDR3 DNA sequence: TGTGCCATCAGTGGGGCTAGCGGGAGCGATGAGCAGTTCTTC.